This T cell receptor (beta chain) was sequenced for a study of control samples from healthy donors and cancer patients. Data came from immunoSEQ multiplex PCR; TCRdb stores just in-frame clones and leaves some out. There are roughly 370,000 clones in the sample; 80% to 95% occur only once, and just under 6.5% lies in the top ten. Germline values: CDR1 SGDLS, CDR2 YYNGEE. The CDR3 extends over 14 amino acids. The V and J ends lost 2 bases and 2 bases respectively, with 9 bases between them. The chain employs TRBV9 and TRBJ2-3; D is uncertain. Specimen: PBMCs. The clonotype comes from a man in his forties with head and neck cancer. CDR3 nucleotides: TGTGCCAGCAGCGTTTCCCCAGCCACAGATACGCAGTATTTT. Its protein product is CASSVSPATDTQYF.